Each of the 26 T cell receptor beta chains below was sequenced from the same sample in a study of identical twins. TCRdb reanalysed the 5' RACE reads using MiXCR and keeps one entry per CDR3 protein. The sample lists 450,000 or so distinct CDR3 sequences, 11% to 15% seen once, with roughly 0.5% in the top ten. The sample was also reused in another study, on yellow fever vaccine responses in identical twins.

The sequenced sample consisted of CD4+ T cells sorted from blood. The receptors shown here come from a woman in her late teens or twenties in good health.

A few counts support this clonotype. For the CDR3, the DNA is TGTGCCAGCTCACCAGCCCTGGTGGAGACCCAGTACTTC. Amino acids: CASSPALVETQYF. The V call is TRBV18, the J call TRBJ2-5; unclear D gene. This CDR3 has 13 residues. Trimming pared 2 bases from V and 5 bases from J, leaving 9 bases between. The germline CDR1 and CDR2 sequences are KGHSH and LQKENI.

This clonotype was seen ten or more times. This sequence joins TRBV29-1 and TRBJ2-1; 8 positions agree with TRBD1. The CDR3 runs to 13 residues. The V gene's germline CDR1 is SQVTM and CDR2 ANQGSEA. V was clipped by 7 bases and J by 6 bases; unmatched bases: 8. The CDR3 coding sequence is TGCAGCGCCGGGACAGGTTTAAGCAATGAGCAGTTCTTC. Translated: CSAGTGLSNEQFF.

This clonotype was seen only a few times. The rearrangement links TRBV19 to TRBJ2-7; 9 bases line up with TRBD2. The germline V gene encodes CDR1 LNHDA and CDR2 SQIVND (reference sequence). The CDR3 sequence is 15 residues long. With V trimmed by 3 bases and J by 2 bases, 5 bases remained unmatched. The CDR3 is CASSISGRPPYEQYF. The CDR3 DNA reads as TGTGCCAGTAGTATTAGCGGGAGACCTCCCTACGAGCAGTACTTC.

The chain couples TRBV5-1 to TRBJ2-1, with D possibly TRBD1 on 6 matching bases. Germline CDR1 and CDR2: SGHRS and YFSETQ. This CDR3 has 15 residues. V lost 1 base and J lost 4, with 12 bases in between. The DNA of the CDR3 is TGCGCCAGCAGCTTGCCGGGACAACGTTACAATGAGCAGTTCTTC. It codes for CASSLPGQRYNEQFF.

This clonotype was counted a few times. V gene TRBV7-2 combines with J gene TRBJ2-7, with 9 nucleotides matching TRBD2. The CDR3 totals 16 residues. Germline CDR1 and CDR2: SGHTA and FQGNSA. Losses at the gene ends were 1 base for V and 2 bases for J; bases not matched to a gene: 6. The CDR3 DNA is TGTGCCAGCAGCTTAGGTGCGGGAGGGGGGACCTACGAGCAGTACTTC. Translation gives CASSLGAGGGTYEQYF.

This clonotype was observed at least ten times. The rearrangement links TRBV5-1 to TRBJ2-2; the match to TRBD1 covers 9 bases. V trimming: 4 bases; J trimming: 4 bases; junction bases outside the gene matches: 8. CDR1 and CDR2 (germline): SGHRS, YFSETQ. This CDR3 has 16 amino acids. The CDR3 region is CASSAGTGRGTGELFF. CDR3 DNA sequence: TGCGCCAGCAGCGCCGGGACAGGGCGCGGCACCGGGGAGCTGTTTTTT.

J is TRBJ2-3 and V is TRBV7-8, with 8 positions matching TRBD1. CDR3 length: 17 amino acids. Germline V CDR1 and CDR2: SGHVS, FQNEAQ. The J segment lost 0 bases and the V segment lost 3 bases, leaving 8 bases of the junction unmatched. The CDR3, as DNA: TGTGCCAGCAGCTTGCGGACAGGGCAATTAAGCACAGATACGCAGTATTTT. Amino acid sequence: CASSLRTGQLSTDTQYF.

On this clonotype itself: A much larger clone sits a single nucleotide away, making a read error possible. V is TRBV12-3 or TRBV12-4 and J is TRBJ2-7; TRBD1 aligns across 9 bases. This CDR3 comprises 15 residues. DNA for the CDR3: TGTGCCAGCAGCCTCCGGGGACAGGGCTCCTACGAGCCGTACTTC. This gives the protein CASSLRGQGSYEPYF.

This chain links TRBV25-1 with TRBJ1-5; D perhaps matches TRBD1 (5 bases). V gave up 2 bases and J gave up 1 base, with 9 bases separating them. This CDR3 is built from 15 residues. Germline values: CDR1 MGHDK, CDR2 SYGVNS. The CDR3 DNA reads as TGTGCCAGCAGTGAAGGTCGGGGGAGCAATCAGCCCCAGCATTTT. This sequence encodes CASSEGRGSNQPQHF. The whole variable domain, remainder taken from reference TRBV25-1 and TRBJ1-5, is EADIYQTPRYLVIGTGKKITLECSQTMGHDKMYWYQQDPGMELHLIHYSYGVNSTEKGDLSSESTVSRIRTEHFPLTLESARPSHTSQYLCASSEGRGSNQPQHFGDGTRLSIL.

This clonotype was seen ten or more times. This sequence joins TRBV5-1 and TRBJ1-2; D is unresolved. The germline gives CDR1 SGHRS, CDR2 YFSETQ. The CDR3 contains 13 residues. The V end was cut by 0 bases, the J end by 7 bases, with 10 bases between. The CDR3 region is CASSLAVGGGYTF. The CDR3 region has the DNA TGCGCCAGCAGCTTGGCAGTAGGAGGTGGCTACACCTTC.

The chain carries TRBV20-1 and TRBJ2-2, with TRBD2 matching over 8 bases. CDR1 and CDR2 from the germline V gene are DFQATT and SNEGSKA (reference sequence). V dropped 6 bases and J dropped 5; count of bases not matched to a gene: 11. The CDR3 contains 15 residues. The CDR3 bases are TGCAGTGCCAACGGGGCTAGCGGGCCAACCGGGGAGCTGTTTTTT. Its protein product is CSANGASGPTGELFF.

The chain joins TRBV18 to TRBJ2-1; D might be TRBD2 (7 bases). V was clipped by 3 bases and J by 1 base, with 13 bases between them. Germline V gives CDR1 KGHSH, CDR2 LQKENI. The CDR3 sequence is 16 residues long. The CDR3 bases are TGTGCCAGCTCACCTGGGGGGGCCGTATCCTACAATGAGCAGTTCTTC. It is translated as CASSPGGAVSYNEQFF.

This clonotype was seen only a few times. The gene calls are TRBV15 and TRBJ2-3, with D possibly matching TRBD2 (5 bases). Germline CDR1 and CDR2: LNHNV and YYDKDF (reference sequence). V lost 0 bases and J lost 6, with 19 bases in between. The CDR3 totals 17 residues. The CDR3 coding sequence is TGTGCCACCAGCAGAGATAAAGGGCGGGTACCGTCGGATACGCAGTATTTT. Translation gives CATSRDKGRVPSDTQYF.

The chain employs TRBV9 and TRBJ1-6; D not resolved. V was trimmed by 5 bases and J by 5 bases, leaving 11 bases between them. Germline V CDR1 and CDR2: SGDLS, YYNGEE. The CDR3 length is 14 residues. The CDR3 is CASSPDVNNSPLHF. CDR3 bases: TGTGCCAGCAGTCCGGACGTCAATAATTCACCCCTCCACTTT.

V and J are TRBV5-1 and TRBJ1-1; unclear D gene. The CDR3 totals 14 residues. V was clipped by 1 base and J by 1 base, with 8 bases between them. Germline V gives CDR1 SGHRS, CDR2 YFSETQ. Here the CDR3 reads CASSLRGANTEAFF. In DNA, the CDR3 is TGCGCCAGCAGCTTGAGAGGAGCGAACACTGAAGCTTTCTTT.

This clonotype was observed many times. The V gene is TRBV29-1, the J gene TRBJ2-1, with 7 positions matching TRBD1. The CDR3 runs to 14 residues. J was trimmed by 4 bases and V by 7 bases; bases with no gene match: 10. The germline CDR1 and CDR2 sequences are SQVTM and ANQGSEA. The CDR3 region has the DNA TGCAGCGCCACAGACAGGGTTGAGTACAATGAGCAGTTCTTC. Its translation: CSATDRVEYNEQFF.

This clonotype has only a few counts. The chain couples TRBV24-1 to TRBJ1-5; no clear D. This CDR3 region has 16 residues. Looked up from germline, CDR1 is KGHDR and CDR2 is SFDVKD. V lost 1 base and J lost 3, with 12 bases in between. The CDR3 DNA is TGTGCCACCAGTGATTTCCGGGTGATGGACAATCAGCCCCAGCATTTT. Translating gives CATSDFRVMDNQPQHF.

This clonotype was observed many times. The V and J genes are TRBV4-1 and TRBJ1-3; D uncertain. CDR1 is MGHRA, CDR2 YSYEKL, per germline. This CDR3 comprises 16 residues. Deletions cut 1 base from V and 0 bases from J, with 10 bases between. The CDR3 nucleotides read TGCGCCAGCAGCCAAGTCATGGGGAGCTCTGGAAACACCATATATTTT. Translated, it gives CASSQVMGSSGNTIYF.

J is TRBJ2-7 and V is TRBV18; D is possibly TRBD1 or TRBD2 (6 bases each). The CDR3 contains 17 residues. Germline V CDR1 and CDR2: KGHSH, LQKENI. Between the trimmed V and J ends, which lost 3 bases and 0 bases, there was a span of 18 bases. Written as DNA, the CDR3 is TGTGCCAGCTCACCCCACCGGCCGGGGGCTATCTCCTACGAGCAGTACTTC. Protein sequence: CASSPHRPGAISYEQYF.

The chain joins TRBV29-1 to TRBJ2-5; D gene unclear. Trimming removed 0 bases from V and 4 bases from J, with 12 bases in between. This CDR3 has 14 residues. CDR1 is SQVTM and CDR2 is ANQGSEA in the germline V gene. The CDR3 sequence: CSVEEPTRRETQYF. Here the CDR3 DNA reads TGCAGCGTTGAAGAGCCGACCAGGCGAGAGACCCAGTACTTC. Full variable domain (remainder filled in from reference TRBV29-1 and TRBJ2-5): SAVISQKPSRDICQRGTSLTIQCQVDSQVTMMFWYRQQPGQSLTLIATANQGSEATYESGFVIDKFPISRPNLTFSTLTVSNMSPEDSSIYLCSVEEPTRRETQYFGPGTRLLVL.

The V call is TRBV7-6, the J call TRBJ1-1; 8 positions agree with TRBD1. CDR3 length: 14 residues. V shed 0 bases, J shed 4 bases, and the junction held 1 base outside the gene matches. Per the germline V gene, CDR1 is SGHVS and CDR2 is FNYEAQ. The CDR3: CASSLAGTGTEAFF. The CDR3 coding sequence is TGTGCCAGCAGCTTAGCCGGGACAGGCACTGAAGCTTTCTTT.

The chain couples TRBV6-2 or TRBV6-3 to TRBJ2-5; 12 bases agree with TRBD2. The CDR3 consists of 13 residues. V was pared by 10 bases and J by 4 bases, with 4 bases of the junction left unmatched. Germline values: CDR1 MNHEY, CDR2 SVGEGT. For the CDR3, the DNA is TGTGCCACCAAGACTAGCGGGAGAGAGACCCAGTACTTC. Amino acids: CATKTSGRETQYF.

This clonotype came up a few times. The V gene is TRBV7-6, the J gene TRBJ2-3, with D perhaps TRBD2 (5 bases). From germline, CDR1 is SGHVS and CDR2 FNYEAQ. V was trimmed by 1 base and J by 10 bases, leaving 12 bases between them. CDR3 length: 13 amino acids. CDR3 loop: CASSLGTGTSQYF. The CDR3 DNA sequence: TGTGCCAGCAGCTTAGGGACTGGAACCTCGCAGTATTTT.

This clonotype came up a few times. The V call is TRBV29-1, the J call TRBJ2-3; possibly TRBD1 for D (5 bases). CDR1 is SQVTM, CDR2 ANQGSEA, per germline. This CDR3 is 12 amino acids long. V was trimmed by 7 bases and J by 0 bases, leaving 8 bases between them. CDR3 loop: CSAQASTDTQYF. In nucleotides, the CDR3 is TGCAGCGCACAGGCTAGCACAGATACGCAGTATTTT.

The V call is TRBV20-1, the J call TRBJ2-7; 8 positions agree with TRBD1. V was pared by 5 bases and J by 2 bases, with 8 bases of the junction left unmatched. Per germline, CDR1 DFQATT and CDR2 SNEGSKA (reference sequence). This CDR3 comprises 14 residues. This CDR3 reads CSASTDRGPYEQYF. The CDR3 DNA reads as TGCAGTGCTTCCACCGACAGGGGACCCTACGAGCAGTACTTC.

This clonotype was detected a few times. The rearrangement joins TRBV10-3 to TRBJ2-7; no clear D gene. The CDR3 loop spans 13 amino acids. CDR1 and CDR2 (germline): ENHRY, SYGVKD. V was trimmed by 6 bases and J by 2 bases, leaving 11 bases between them. CDR3 DNA sequence: TGTGCCATCAGCGGAGAATTCGCCTACGAGCAGTACTTC. Translated, it gives CAISGEFAYEQYF.